The T cell receptor beta chain described here comes from a study of sequential checkpoint blockade in melanoma (dated by TCRdb to about 2019). As for the study more broadly: In a 1:1 randomization, patients received either first-line nivolumab then ipilimumab (arm A) or ipilimumab then nivolumab (arm B). Both trial sequences were followed by maintenance nivolumab. Results the study describes overall, beyond this receptor: Larger, independent patient cohorts are needed to validate the response-prediction model that combines TCR metrics and mutation burden.

The CDR3 contains 13 residues, cysteine and phenylalanine counted. The retained sequence is limited to the CDR3, 39 bases, with the frame set at the first base. V ends up 10 bases short and J 6 bases short, with an unmatched junction base count of 12. CDR1 LNHDA and CDR2 SQIVND were looked up in the germline V gene (reference sequence). Concerning this clone: Its antigen is not yet known. No base qualities exist here, and no much larger clone lies one base off it.

In the paper's terms, the treatment or condition label means: randomized to nivolumab then ipilimumab (arm A) or the reverse (arm B). None of the trial patients had been given prior DNA-damaging chemotherapy. On a FACS Aria II flow cytometer, live CD3+CD8+ cells that were negative for CD19 and CD56 were sorted from thawed PBMCs. Samples came from patients with melanoma in CheckMate 064, a randomized, open-label phase II trial of sequential checkpoint blockade. Leukapheresis was used to collect peripheral blood mononuclear cells, which were then purified with Ficoll-Paque and frozen in human serum with 10% DMSO. Immediately after sorting, the purity of the sorted blood CD3+CD8+ cells was confirmed to be >95%, and DNA was then extracted. TCRbeta CDR3 regions were immunosequenced from genomic DNA with the immunoSEQ Assay. Prior to high-throughput sequencing, genomic DNA was amplified by bias-controlled multiplex PCR. The original methods were these. To quantify the absolute abundance of each unique TCRbeta CDR3 region, the sequences were collapsed and filtered. Clonality was defined as 1 minus Pielou's evenness and was calculated using productive rearrangements only. A previously published method was used to identify clones with significantly greater frequencies in on-treatment samples than in baseline samples. TCRdb obtained this table from immuneACCESS and retained in-frame rearrangements with V and J assigned. These tables miss some clones; where compared with another copy, unresolved V genes account for less than half of the shortfall, and the remainder is unexplained. For V, J and clone size, that table is used; D and trimming come from the DNA. For this sample there are some 18,000 clones; nearly 80% appear just once. The ten largest clones represent approximately 10% of the sample.

This sequence was found in a human donor with melanoma. The chain is encoded by TRBV19 joined to TRBJ2-7, with 7 middle bases fitting TRBD2. Source: CD8+ T cells sorted from blood (inferred from file names), taken from a patient given nivolumab and ipilimumab in sequence. The encoded CDR3 is CATSAGTNVEQYF. The nucleotides are TGTGCCACATCGGCCGGGACTAACGTCGAGCAGTACTTC.